What follows is one T cell receptor beta chain and its context. Its antigen is unidentified. Clones were read by immunoSEQ multiplex PCR, and TCRdb kept only the in-frame ones, dropping some. The sample lists tens of thousands of clones; under 95% were seen once. The data belong to a study of Tregs in tolerant kidney transplant recipients. The V end was cut by 4 bases, the J end by 3 bases, with 9 bases between. Per germline, CDR1 LGHNA and CDR2 YSLEER. This CDR3 is built from 14 residues. Study outcomes and limitations: For some patients, primers changed over time, blocking nucleotide-level comparison. Findings come from small patient numbers and require larger validation. Biological reproducibility was not directly addressed in this study. Tregs expanded with activated donor B cells seemed most donor-specific.

Recipients received nonmyeloablative bone marrow transplants from related graft donors, with transient mixed chimerism. The chain joins TRBV4-3 to TRBJ1-4; D might be TRBD1 (5 bases). The clonotype was recovered from a human patient who received a combined kidney and bone marrow transplant. Some T cells may be supplied by the graft donor. This specimen was CD4+ T cells from blood (PBMCs), taken 12 months after the transplant. The CDR3 DNA follows: TGCGCCAGCAGCCTCGGACAAGCTAATGAAAAACTGTTTTTT. Translation gives CASSLGQANEKLFF.